This T cell receptor beta chain appears in the sequencing data of a study of early T cells in non-severe SARS-CoV-2 infection. Background on the study: RNA in bulk from unsorted whole blood was sequenced, and chains were unpaired.

The CDR3 totals 15 residues. Germline V lookup: CDR1 MNHEY, CDR2 SMNVEV (reference sequence). The germline V and J ends were trimmed by 5 bases and 3 bases, with 17 bases remaining between them. This clonotype was observed a few times. Its antigen is unidentified. The TCR library protocol was used to attach unique molecular identifiers. These identifiers were attached to individual cDNA molecules. TCRdb fed the 5' RACE reads into MiXCR, producing one record per CDR3 protein. The table includes 85,000 to 100,000 distinct CDR3 sequences, roughly 17% detected once. General study findings and limits: Matching results from VDJdb favored anti-spike CD8 responses, leaving private and CD4 specificities undetected.

The J gene is TRBJ2-7, the V gene TRBV27, with D perhaps given as TRBD1 or TRBD2 (6 bases each). The source of this sequence is an adult who was a healthcare worker with PCR-confirmed SARS-CoV-2 infection or an uninfected control (not recorded which). The sample in question was whole blood, obtained at baseline. The CDR3 spells CASSREQGGRYEQYF. The CDR3 coding sequence is TGTGCCAGCAGTCGAGAACAGGGAGGACGCTACGAGCAGTACTTC.